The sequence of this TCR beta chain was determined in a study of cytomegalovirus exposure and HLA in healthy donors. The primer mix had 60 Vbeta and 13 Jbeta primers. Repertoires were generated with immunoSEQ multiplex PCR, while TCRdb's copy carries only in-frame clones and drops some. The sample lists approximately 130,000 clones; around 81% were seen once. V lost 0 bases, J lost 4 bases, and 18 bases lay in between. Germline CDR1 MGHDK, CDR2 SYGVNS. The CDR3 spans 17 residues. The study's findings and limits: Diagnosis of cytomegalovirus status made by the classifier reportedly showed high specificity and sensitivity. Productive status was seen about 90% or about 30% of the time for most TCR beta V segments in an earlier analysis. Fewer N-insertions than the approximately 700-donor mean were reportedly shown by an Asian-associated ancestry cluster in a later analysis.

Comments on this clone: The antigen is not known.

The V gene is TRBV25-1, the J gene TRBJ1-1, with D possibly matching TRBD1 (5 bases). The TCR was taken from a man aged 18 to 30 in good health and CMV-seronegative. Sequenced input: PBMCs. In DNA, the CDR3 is TGTGCCAGCAGTGAATATTGGGGGGGGGATAGGGGCACTGAAGCTTTCTTT. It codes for CASSEYWGGDRGTEAFF.